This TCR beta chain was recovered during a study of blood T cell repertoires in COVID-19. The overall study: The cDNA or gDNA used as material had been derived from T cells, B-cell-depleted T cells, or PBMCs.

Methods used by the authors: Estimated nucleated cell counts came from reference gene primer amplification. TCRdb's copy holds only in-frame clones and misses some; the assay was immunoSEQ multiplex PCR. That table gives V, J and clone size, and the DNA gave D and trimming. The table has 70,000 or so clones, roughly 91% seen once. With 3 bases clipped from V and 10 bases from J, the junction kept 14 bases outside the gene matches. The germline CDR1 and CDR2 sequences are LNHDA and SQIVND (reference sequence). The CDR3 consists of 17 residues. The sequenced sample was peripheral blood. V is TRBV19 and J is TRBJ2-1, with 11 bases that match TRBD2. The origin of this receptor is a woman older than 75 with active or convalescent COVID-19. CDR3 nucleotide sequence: TGTGCCAGTAGTATCGGGTCCAGACTAGCGGGGCCTCTAGAGCAGTTCTTC. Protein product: CASSIGSRLAGPLEQFF.